Sequencing of this T cell receptor beta chain was carried out in a study of cytomegalovirus exposure and HLA in healthy donors (dated by TCRdb to the late 2010s). Background for the entire study: An earlier analysis of some 550 of the donors reported about 290 Gb of sequence data and roughly 110 million unique TCR beta sequences from 190 million or so T cells. Rather than using new phenotypic data, the later analysis identified candidate immune exposures from TCR beta sequences and from how often those sequences occurred across donors. A later analysis re-analyzed previously published TCR beta repertoires from 666 donors and added high-resolution HLA genotyping to study TCR occurrence patterns. The study profiled the T cell repertoires of about 720 subjects by immunosequencing and related them to cytomegalovirus serostatus. The number of typed donors differed by locus: about 629-630 for A, B, C, DRB1 and DQB1; approximately 520 for DQA1; over 600 for DPA1; and roughly 470 for DPB1. A later genetic analysis used genome-wide SNP genotypes for about three fifths of the roughly 700 donors, treating that subset as a discovery cohort. The study aimed to test whether signatures of past pathogen exposure could be identified by cataloging public T cell receptors. Roughly five DR-DQ haplotypes were handled as single units for association and clustering, since linkage in the cohort was strong. Class I and class II HLA loci were covered by the typing at four-digit resolution. Among the roughly 400 genotyped donors, about 83% belonged to the genetic ancestry cluster associated with self-reported Caucasian donors. The study combined high-throughput TCR immunosequencing, statistical association of individual TCRs with disease status, and machine learning to predict cytomegalovirus infection status. Every discovery cohort repertoire had been produced on one sequencing platform. In an earlier analysis of about 590 of the donors, high-throughput TCR beta sequencing was used to judge whether each TCR beta V gene segment behaved as functional or pseudogenic. On average, roughly 240,000 unique TCR beta nucleotide sequences were sequenced per donor among some 430 genotyped donors of the cohort, with 15% to 20% of those sequences being non-productive. Donor age, sex, ethnicity and CMV serostatus were compiled alongside the repertoire data. Along with the approximately 650-subject first cohort, a separate validation cohort of some 130 different subjects was used. An early release that covered some 630 HLA-typed donors contained approximately 300 gigabases of sequencing data and tens of millions of unique TCR sequences. What the work shows at the level of the full study, not this receptor alone: In a later analysis, HLA-associated TCR beta chains showed more clonal expansion and lower generation probabilities than non-associated chains that were equally common. Correlated functional status among segregating V segments might reflect linkage disequilibrium, but an unknown experimental factor could not be ruled out. Because some donors lacked HLA typing at each locus, the association tests relied only on the typed subset. A cluster of highly shared sequence variants was judged likely to represent a technical artifact of the sequencing pipeline. In a later analysis, 15,000 to 20,000 TCR beta sequences were associated with specific HLA alleles at a false discovery rate of 0.05. For the cohort, immune exposure information was limited to CMV serostatus. According to the authors, the approach could potentially be generalized to other disease states and immunological phenotypes. In a later analysis, several top co-occurrence clusters were reported to appear linked to parvovirus B19, influenza, CMV and Epstein-Barr virus. A later analysis found that TCR association rates varied across HLA loci, with DRB1 alleles showing the most associated TCRs and HLA-C alleles the fewest. In an earlier analysis of 500 to 650 of the donors, most TCR beta V segments appeared in productive rearrangements about 87% or about 30% of the time, broadly matching IMGT annotations. Cytomegalovirus status was reported to be diagnosed by the classifier with high specificity and sensitivity in both the original and validation cohorts. Because counts were too low, 15 or so rarely observed V segments, including chromosome 9 orphons, were excluded from the earlier analysis of about 500 of the donors. A later analysis found that most CMV-associated TCR beta chains appeared HLA-restricted, with HLA associations seemingly driven largely by CMV exposure. In vitro tests confirmed that a few of the cytomegalovirus-associated TCR beta chains recognize cytomegalovirus antigens. Some IMGT-functional V segments, including TRBV6-2 and TRBV6-3, could not be told apart with the 87-base-pair reads, so those segments were excluded. The study listed 150 to 200 TCR beta chains as associated with cytomegalovirus. Presence/absence analyses assumed roughly uniform sequencing depth across donors, an assumption that may not hold. Assigning TCR associations to individual alleles was difficult when HLA alleles, especially DR and DQ, strongly co-occurred. The cohort was sequenced for TCR beta chains only, and without alpha or paired-chain data the features that could be detected were limited. A further reported finding was that TCR beta sequences accurately predicted the HLA-A and HLA-B alleles for most subjects in the first cohort. Most TCR sequences were seen in very few donors, while some public TCRs were found in many individuals. In a later genetic analysis, fewer N-insertions in productive TCRs were reported among donors in an Asian-associated ancestry cluster than the roughly 700-donor mean. A later genetic analysis associated a missense DCLRE1C variant with V-gene and J-gene trimming of TCR beta chains, and an independent cohort replicated the association.

The method behind the library was the immunoSEQ multiplex PCR assay. For the multiplex PCR, a mixture combining 60 forward primers for TCR Vbeta segments and 13 reverse primers for TCR Jbeta segments was used. Amplification of the CDR3 region of rearranged TCR beta genes was performed with a multiplex PCR assay on genomic DNA. Amplified TCR beta libraries were sequenced as 87-base-pair reads on the Illumina HiSeq System. The authors' analysis ran thus. A later analysis tallied around 82 million unique TCR beta chains across the 700 or so repertoires, and about 10 million of those chains were shared by two or more donors. A nearest-neighbor algorithm error-corrected the raw reads and collapsed the reads into unique sequences, merging closely related sequences to remove PCR and sequencing errors. V, D and J gene segments were assigned by aligning CDR3 sequences to IMGT reference sequences. For a sequence to be retained, at least a six-nucleotide match to both a V gene segment and a J gene segment was required. A rearrangement counted as productive if the CDR3 had no stop codons and remained in frame with V and J, and every other rearrangement counted as non-productive. CDR3 was defined according to IMGT convention as the region running from the second conserved V-encoded cysteine to the conserved J-encoded phenylalanine. The earlier analysis of more than 450 of the donors excluded sequences that lacked an unambiguous match to a single V gene segment. An earlier analysis of about 600 of the donors called V segments functional above 56.7% productive rearrangements and segregating when the between-donor standard deviation exceeded 5%. A statistical classification framework was developed to diagnose cytomegalovirus status using the catalog of TCR beta chain sequences. In a later analysis, TCR nucleotide sequences were compared against IMGT/GENE-DB human TR gene sequences so that V and J genes could be assigned. In a later analysis, CDR3 sequences and most-parsimonious VDJ recombination scenarios were assigned using the TCRdist pipeline. A later analysis defined each TCR beta chain by its CDR3 amino acid sequence plus V-gene family, and excluded reads lacking a unique V-gene family. A later analysis removed nearly 600 highly shared, low-generation-probability nucleotide sequences to deal with suspected cross-contamination and a sequencing artifact. For each public chain, a later analysis derived a clonal expansion index from normalized ranks of inferred template counts within each repertoire. In a later analysis, generation probabilities were computed with a VDJ recombination model fitted to out-of-frame rearrangements, and the resulting probabilities were checked against IGoR. In a later analysis, hypergeometric tests were used to score TCR-TCR, TCR-HLA and TCR-CMV co-occurrence, with a repertoire-size bias correction applied to TCR pairs. A later analysis estimated false discovery rates by permuting HLA or CMV assignments 20 times. In a later analysis, co-occurring TCRs were grouped using DBSCAN, and TCRdist sequence similarity was added for clustering within HLA-allele-positive subsets. Repertoires with fewer than 30,000 or more than 120,000 public chains, plus five repertoires with anomalous nucleotide sharing, were excluded from co-occurrence clustering. TCRdb retrieved this table from immuneACCESS and kept in-frame rearrangements only. Not all clones are present; in checked studies, unresolved V genes account for under half, and no reason is known for the remainder. V and J calls and clone size are as listed in that table; D and trimming were resolved from the DNA. The sample contains 95,000 to 100,000 clones, around 85% of them found a single time. Clones ranked in the top ten supply approximately 4% of the sample.

As regards this clone: No antigen is known for it. Per-base qualities were not stored, and no clone one base away is much larger.

The cohort was made up of 500 to 800 healthy bone marrow donors. At the time of sampling, all cohort members were nominally healthy, though unrecorded immune exposures were likely present. The donor tested CMV seronegative and was one of the 352 seronegative cohort members. Every donor gave a peripheral blood sample, and the peripheral blood mononuclear cells from that sample were used for TCR beta sequencing. Genomic DNA extraction from the blood cell samples was performed with the Qiagen DNeasy Blood Extraction Kit. The CDR1 and CDR2 encoded by the germline V gene are SGHVS and FNYEAQ. A distance of 15 bases separates the germline ends of V and J, which lose 6 bases and 1 base respectively. The CDR3 runs 15 residues from the cysteine to the phenylalanine. Only the CDR3 part of the read is kept: 45 bases, read in frame from the first base.

The receptor chain draws on TRBV7-6 and TRBJ2-5; TRBD2 might be the D gene, on 5 matching bases. The TCR comes from a man aged 25 to 45 in good health and CMV-seronegative. Sequenced: PBMCs. The DNA sequence is TGTGCCAGCAGTATCGGACGGACTTTCCAAGAGACCCAGTACTTC. This encodes CASSIGRTFQETQYF.